This TCR beta chain was captured by sequencing in a study of blood T cell repertoires in COVID-19. CDR3 length: 14 amino acids. From germline, CDR1 is ENHRY and CDR2 SYGVKD. The trim removed 8 bases at V and 6 bases at J, leaving 8 bases unmatched. Authors' methods: Amplification of reference gene primers was used by the study to estimate nucleated cell counts. Libraries were prepared by immunoSEQ multiplex PCR; TCRdb keeps only in-frame clonotypes and omits some of them. The DNA was the basis for D and trimming; V, J and clone size are from that table. The sample has around 65,000 clones; under 95% are singletons.

The rearrangement uses TRBV10-3 and TRBJ2-3; 10 bases fit TRBD1. The material sequenced was peripheral blood. The TCR sequence derives from a human donor in a cohort sampled during active COVID-19. CDR3 sequence (DNA): TGTGCCATCGCTGGACAGGGGGGGGCGGATACGCAGTATTTT. Amino acids: CAIAGQGGADTQYF.